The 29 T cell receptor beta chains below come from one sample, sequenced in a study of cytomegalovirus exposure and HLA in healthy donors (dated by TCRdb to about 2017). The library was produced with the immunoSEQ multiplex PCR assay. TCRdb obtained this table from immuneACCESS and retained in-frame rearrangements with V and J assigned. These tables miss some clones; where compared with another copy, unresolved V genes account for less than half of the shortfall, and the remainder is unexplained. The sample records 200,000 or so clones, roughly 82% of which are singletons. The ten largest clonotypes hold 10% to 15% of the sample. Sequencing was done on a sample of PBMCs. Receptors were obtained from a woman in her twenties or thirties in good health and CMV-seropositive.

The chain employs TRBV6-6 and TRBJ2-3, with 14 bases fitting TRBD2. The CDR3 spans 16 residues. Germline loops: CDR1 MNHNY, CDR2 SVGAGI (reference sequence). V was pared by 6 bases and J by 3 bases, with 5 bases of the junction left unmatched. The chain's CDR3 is CASSRLAGGPTDTQYF. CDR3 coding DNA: TGTGCCAGCAGCCGACTAGCGGGAGGGCCGACAGATACGCAGTATTTT.

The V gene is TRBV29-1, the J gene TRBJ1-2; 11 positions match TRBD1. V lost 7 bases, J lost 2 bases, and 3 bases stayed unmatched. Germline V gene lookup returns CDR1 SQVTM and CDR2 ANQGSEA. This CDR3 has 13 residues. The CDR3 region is CSAGTGGNYGYTF. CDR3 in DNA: TGCAGCGCCGGGACAGGGGGGAACTATGGCTACACCTTC.

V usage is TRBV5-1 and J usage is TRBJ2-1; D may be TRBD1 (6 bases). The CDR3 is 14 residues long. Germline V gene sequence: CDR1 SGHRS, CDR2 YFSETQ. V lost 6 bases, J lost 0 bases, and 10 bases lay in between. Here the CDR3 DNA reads TGCGCCAGCACACCGGACAGCTCCTACAATGAGCAGTTCTTC. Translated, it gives CASTPDSSYNEQFF.

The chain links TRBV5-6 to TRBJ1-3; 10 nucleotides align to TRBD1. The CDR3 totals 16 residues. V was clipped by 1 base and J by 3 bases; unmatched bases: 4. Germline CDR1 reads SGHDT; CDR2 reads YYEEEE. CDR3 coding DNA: TGTGCCAGCAGCTTGAGGAGGACAGGGGGTGGAAACACCATATATTTT. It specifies CASSLRRTGGGNTIYF. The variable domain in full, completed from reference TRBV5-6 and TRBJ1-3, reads DAGVTQSPTHLIKTRGQQVTLRCSPKSGHDTVSWYQQALGQGPQFIFQYYEEEERQRGNFPDRFSGHQFPNYSSELNVNALLLGDSALYLCASSLRRTGGGNTIYFGEGSWLTVV.

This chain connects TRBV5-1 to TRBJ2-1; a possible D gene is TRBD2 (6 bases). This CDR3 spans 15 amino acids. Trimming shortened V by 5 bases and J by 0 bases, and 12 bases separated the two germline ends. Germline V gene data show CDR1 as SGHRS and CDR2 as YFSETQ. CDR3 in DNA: TGCGCCAGCAGGGGGACTCCAAGCTCCTACAATGAGCAGTTCTTC. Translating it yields CASRGTPSSYNEQFF. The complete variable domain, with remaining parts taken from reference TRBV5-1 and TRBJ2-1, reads KAGVTQTPRYLIKTRGQQVTLSCSPISGHRSVSWYQQTPGQGLQFLFEYFSETQRNKGNFPGRFSGRQFSNSRSEMNVSTLELGDSALYLCASRGTPSSYNEQFFGPGTRLTVL.

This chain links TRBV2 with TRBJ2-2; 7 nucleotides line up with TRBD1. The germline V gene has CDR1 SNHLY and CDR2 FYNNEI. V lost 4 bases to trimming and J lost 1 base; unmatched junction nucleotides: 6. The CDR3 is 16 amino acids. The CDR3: CASSAPGQKNTGELFF. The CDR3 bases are TGTGCCAGCAGTGCCCCGGGACAGAAGAACACCGGGGAGCTGTTTTTT.

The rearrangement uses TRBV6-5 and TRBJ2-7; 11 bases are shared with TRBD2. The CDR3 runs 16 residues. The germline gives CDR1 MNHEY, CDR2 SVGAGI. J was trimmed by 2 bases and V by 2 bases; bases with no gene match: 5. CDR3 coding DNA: TGTGCCAGCAGTTACGCCCCTAGCGGGAGGCCCTACGAGCAGTACTTC. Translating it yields CASSYAPSGRPYEQYF.

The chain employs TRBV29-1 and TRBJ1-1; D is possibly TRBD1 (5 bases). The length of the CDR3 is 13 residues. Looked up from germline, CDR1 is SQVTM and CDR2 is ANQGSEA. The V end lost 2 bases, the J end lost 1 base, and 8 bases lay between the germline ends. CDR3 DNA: TGCAGCGTTGAAATTCAGGGGAACACTGAAGCTTTCTTT. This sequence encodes CSVEIQGNTEAFF.

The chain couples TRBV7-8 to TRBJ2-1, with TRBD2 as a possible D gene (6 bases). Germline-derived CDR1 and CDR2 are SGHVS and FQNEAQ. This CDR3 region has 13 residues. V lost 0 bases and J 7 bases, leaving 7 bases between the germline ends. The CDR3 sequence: CASSLAGLNEQFF. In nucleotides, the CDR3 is TGTGCCAGCAGCTTAGCTGGACTAAATGAGCAGTTCTTC.

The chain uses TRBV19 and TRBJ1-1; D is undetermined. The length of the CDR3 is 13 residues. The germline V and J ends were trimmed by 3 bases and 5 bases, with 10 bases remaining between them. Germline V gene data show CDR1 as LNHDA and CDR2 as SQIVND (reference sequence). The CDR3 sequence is CASSMTQRTEAFF. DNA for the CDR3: TGTGCCAGTAGTATGACTCAGAGGACTGAAGCTTTCTTT.

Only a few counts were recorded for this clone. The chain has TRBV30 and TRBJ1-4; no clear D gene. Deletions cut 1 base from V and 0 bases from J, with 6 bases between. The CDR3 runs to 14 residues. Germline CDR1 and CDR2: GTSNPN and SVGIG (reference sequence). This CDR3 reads CAWSGPTTNEKLFF. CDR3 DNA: TGTGCCTGGAGTGGTCCCACAACTAATGAAAAACTGTTTTTT. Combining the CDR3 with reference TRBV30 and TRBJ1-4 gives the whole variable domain SQTIHQWPATLVQPVGSPLSLECTVEGTSNPNLYWYRQAAGRGLQLLFYSVGIGQISSEVPQNLSASRPQDRQFILSSKKLLLSDSGFYLCAWSGPTTNEKLFFGSGTQLSVL.

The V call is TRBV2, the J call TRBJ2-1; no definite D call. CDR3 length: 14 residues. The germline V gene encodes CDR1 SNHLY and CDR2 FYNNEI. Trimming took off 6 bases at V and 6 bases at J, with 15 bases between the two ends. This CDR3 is CASSPEARGNEQFF. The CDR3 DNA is TGTGCCAGCAGCCCAGAGGCTAGAGGCAATGAGCAGTTCTTC.

The CDR3 spells CASSLWGQGATGELFF. The CDR3 DNA is TGTGCCAGCAGCTTATGGGGACAGGGGGCCACCGGGGAGCTGTTTTTT. The V gene is TRBV7-3, the J gene TRBJ2-2; 12 nucleotides agree with TRBD1. Trimming removed 2 bases from V and 4 bases from J; junction bases left unmatched: 2. The CDR3 is made up of 16 amino acids. The germline V gene has CDR1 SGHTA and CDR2 FQGTGA.

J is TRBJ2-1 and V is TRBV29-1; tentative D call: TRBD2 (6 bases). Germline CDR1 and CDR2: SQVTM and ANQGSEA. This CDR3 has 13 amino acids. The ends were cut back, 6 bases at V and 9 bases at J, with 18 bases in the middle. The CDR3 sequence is CSVCNPSDTEQFF. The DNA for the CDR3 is TGCAGCGTCTGTAACCCTAGCGACACTGAGCAGTTCTTC.

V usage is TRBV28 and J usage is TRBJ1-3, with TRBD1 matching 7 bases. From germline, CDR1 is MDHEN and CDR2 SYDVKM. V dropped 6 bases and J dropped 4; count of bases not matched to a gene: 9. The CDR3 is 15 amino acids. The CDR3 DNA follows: TGTGCCAGCAGCCTAGGGGGCAGCAGGGGAAACACCATATATTTT. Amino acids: CASSLGGSRGNTIYF. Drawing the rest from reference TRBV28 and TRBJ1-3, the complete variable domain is DVKVTQSSRYLVKRTGEKVFLECVQDMDHENMFWYRQDPGLGLRLIYFSYDVKMKEKGDIPEGYSVSREKKERFSLILESASTNQTSMYLCASSLGGSRGNTIYFGEGSWLTVV.

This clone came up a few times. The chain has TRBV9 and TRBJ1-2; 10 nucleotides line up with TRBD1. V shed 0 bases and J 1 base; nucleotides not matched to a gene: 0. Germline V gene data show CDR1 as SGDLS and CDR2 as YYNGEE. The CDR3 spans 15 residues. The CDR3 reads CASSVGTGGNYGYTF. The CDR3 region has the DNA TGTGCCAGCAGCGTAGGGACAGGGGGTAACTATGGCTACACCTTC.

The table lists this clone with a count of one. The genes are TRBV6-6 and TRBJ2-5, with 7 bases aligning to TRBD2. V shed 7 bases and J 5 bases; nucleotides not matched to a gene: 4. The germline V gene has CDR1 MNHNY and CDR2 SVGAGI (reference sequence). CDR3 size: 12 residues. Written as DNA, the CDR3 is TGTGCCAGCATCAGCGGGAAGGAGACCCAGTACTTC. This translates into CASISGKETQYF.

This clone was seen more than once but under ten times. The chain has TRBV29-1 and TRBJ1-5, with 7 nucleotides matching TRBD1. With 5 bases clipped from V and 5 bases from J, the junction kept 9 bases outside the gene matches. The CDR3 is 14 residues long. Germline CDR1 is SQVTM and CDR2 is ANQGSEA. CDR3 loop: CSVKPGGKDQPQHF. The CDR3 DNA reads TGCAGCGTTAAACCAGGGGGTAAAGATCAGCCCCAGCATTTT.

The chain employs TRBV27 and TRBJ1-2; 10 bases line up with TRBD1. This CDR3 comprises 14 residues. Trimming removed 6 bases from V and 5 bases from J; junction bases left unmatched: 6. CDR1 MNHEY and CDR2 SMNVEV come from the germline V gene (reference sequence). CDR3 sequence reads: CASSPRDRGYGYTF. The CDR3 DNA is TGTGCCAGCAGCCCTCGGGACAGGGGTTATGGCTACACCTTC.

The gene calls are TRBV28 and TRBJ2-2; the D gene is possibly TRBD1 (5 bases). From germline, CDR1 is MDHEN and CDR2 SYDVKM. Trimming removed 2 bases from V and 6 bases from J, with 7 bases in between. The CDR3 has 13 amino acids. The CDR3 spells CASSLQGPGELFF. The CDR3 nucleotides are TGTGCCAGCAGTTTACAGGGTCCCGGGGAGCTGTTTTTT.

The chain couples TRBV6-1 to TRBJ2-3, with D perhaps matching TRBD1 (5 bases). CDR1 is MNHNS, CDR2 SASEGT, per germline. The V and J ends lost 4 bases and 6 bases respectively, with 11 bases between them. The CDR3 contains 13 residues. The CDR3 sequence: CASSAQKGDTQYF. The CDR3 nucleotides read TGTGCCAGCAGTGCACAGAAGGGGGATACGCAGTATTTT.

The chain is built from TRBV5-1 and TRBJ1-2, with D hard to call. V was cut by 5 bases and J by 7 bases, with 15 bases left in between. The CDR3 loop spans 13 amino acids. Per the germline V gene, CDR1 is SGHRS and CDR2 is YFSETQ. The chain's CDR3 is CASSPPGAPGYTF. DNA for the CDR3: TGCGCCAGCAGTCCTCCCGGAGCCCCTGGCTACACCTTC.

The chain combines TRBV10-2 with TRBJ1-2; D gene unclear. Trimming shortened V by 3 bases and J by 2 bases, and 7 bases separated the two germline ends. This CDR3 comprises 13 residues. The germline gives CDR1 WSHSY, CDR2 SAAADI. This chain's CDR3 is CASSDRGNYGYTF. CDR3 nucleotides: TGCGCCAGCAGTGATCGAGGGAACTATGGCTACACCTTC.

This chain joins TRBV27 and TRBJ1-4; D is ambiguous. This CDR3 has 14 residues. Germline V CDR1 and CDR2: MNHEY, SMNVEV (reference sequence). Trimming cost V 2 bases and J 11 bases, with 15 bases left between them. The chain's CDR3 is CASSLGGETRKLFF. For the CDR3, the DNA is TGTGCCAGCAGTTTAGGTGGAGAGACTCGGAAACTGTTTTTT.

The DNA of the CDR3 is TGTGCCAGCAGTTTAAGGCTAGCGGGAGCGTCCGAGCAGTACTTC. The encoded protein is CASSLRLAGASEQYF. The chain links TRBV27 to TRBJ2-7, with 10 bases matching TRBD2. This CDR3 spans 15 amino acids. CDR1 and CDR2 from the germline V gene are MNHEY and SMNVEV (reference sequence). The V gene end was trimmed by 2 bases and the J gene end by 6 bases; junction bases not matched to a gene: 7.

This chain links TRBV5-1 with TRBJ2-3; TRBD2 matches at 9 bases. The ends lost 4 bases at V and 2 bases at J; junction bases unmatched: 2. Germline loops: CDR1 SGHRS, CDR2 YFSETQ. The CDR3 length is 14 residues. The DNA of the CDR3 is TGCGCCAGCAGCAGCGGGGGGCCCACAGATACGCAGTATTTT. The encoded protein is CASSSGGPTDTQYF. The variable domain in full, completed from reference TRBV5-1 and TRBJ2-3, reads KAGVTQTPRYLIKTRGQQVTLSCSPISGHRSVSWYQQTPGQGLQFLFEYFSETQRNKGNFPGRFSGRQFSNSRSEMNVSTLELGDSALYLCASSSGGPTDTQYFGPGTRLTVL.

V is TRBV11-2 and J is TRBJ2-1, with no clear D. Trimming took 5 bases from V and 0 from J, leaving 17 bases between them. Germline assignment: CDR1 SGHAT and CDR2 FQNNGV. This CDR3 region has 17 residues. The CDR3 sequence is CASSPYKPRSSYNEQFF. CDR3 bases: TGTGCCAGCAGCCCATACAAACCTCGAAGCTCCTACAATGAGCAGTTCTTC.

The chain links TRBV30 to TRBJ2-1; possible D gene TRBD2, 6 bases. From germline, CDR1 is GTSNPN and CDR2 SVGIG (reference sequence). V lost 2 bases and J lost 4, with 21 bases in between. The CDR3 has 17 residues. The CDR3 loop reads CAWSPPGGTGPYNEQFF. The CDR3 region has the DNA TGTGCCTGGAGTCCCCCCGGCGGGACGGGGCCTTACAATGAGCAGTTCTTC.

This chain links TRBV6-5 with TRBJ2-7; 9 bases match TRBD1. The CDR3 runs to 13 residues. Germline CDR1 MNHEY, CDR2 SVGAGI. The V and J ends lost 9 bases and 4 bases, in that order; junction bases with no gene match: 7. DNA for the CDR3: TGTGCCAGTGGTCGGACAGGGGAGTACGAGCAGTACTTC. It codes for CASGRTGEYEQYF.